These 8 T cell receptor beta chains came from one sample sequenced in a study of shared clonotypes between healthy human individuals. TCRdb's copy holds only in-frame clones and misses some; the assay was immunoSEQ multiplex PCR. This table has about 1,800,000 clones, about 95% appearing once. Terminally differentiated effector memory CD45RA+ cells were left out of the naive CD8 fraction, which was CD45RO-negative and positively selected for CCR7. Sequencing was carried out using naive CD8+ T cells sorted from blood. The receptor source for this set is a young man in good health.

This clone was observed once. V gene TRBV10-1 combines with J gene TRBJ2-2; 7 positions match TRBD1. The ends lost 6 bases at V and 1 base at J; junction bases unmatched: 5. CDR3 length: 15 amino acids. Per germline, CDR1 WNHNN and CDR2 SYGVQD (reference sequence). The CDR3 nucleotides are TGCGCCAGCAGCTCTACAGGGGTGAACACCGGGGAGCTGTTTTTT. This gives the protein CASSSTGVNTGELFF.

J is TRBJ2-1 and V is TRBV5-6; the match to TRBD1 covers 7 bases. With 0 bases clipped from V and 3 bases from J, the junction kept 3 bases outside the gene matches. CDR3 length: 15 amino acids. Germline V gene data show CDR1 as SGHDT and CDR2 as YYEEEE. For the CDR3, the DNA is TGTGCCAGCAGCTTGGAAGGGGGCTTCTACAATGAGCAGTTCTTC. It yields the protein CASSLEGGFYNEQFF.

The V gene is TRBV5-1, the J gene TRBJ1-1; D unclear. The V gene's germline CDR1 is SGHRS and CDR2 YFSETQ. The V end lost 0 bases, the J end lost 5 bases, and 11 bases lay between the germline ends. The CDR3 is 14 amino acids. The CDR3 nucleotides are TGCGCCAGCAGCTTGGACGCTCGACGTACTGAAGCTTTCTTT. Protein product: CASSLDARRTEAFF.

The chain links TRBV27 to TRBJ2-7, with TRBD2 as a possible D gene (5 bases). The CDR3 extends over 13 amino acids. Germline V gives CDR1 MNHEY, CDR2 SMNVEV (reference sequence). V dropped 9 bases and J dropped 1 base, with 13 bases sitting between them. CDR3 in DNA: TGTGCCAGTCAGGCGGGCGGATCCTACGAGCAGTACTTC. Amino acids: CASQAGGSYEQYF.

This sequence joins TRBV28 and TRBJ1-1; D may be TRBD1 (6 bases). The CDR3 is made up of 16 amino acids. Trimming cost V 4 bases and J 1 base, with 16 bases left between them. Germline CDR1 reads MDHEN; CDR2 reads SYDVKM. Here the CDR3 DNA reads TGTGCCAGCAGTTCCTCTCCAGGGGACGAGAACACTGAAGCTTTCTTT. Translating it yields CASSSSPGDENTEAFF.

The chain links TRBV5-1 to TRBJ2-7, with a possible D match to TRBD1 (6 bases). The CDR3 runs 14 residues. Trimming took 3 bases from V and 0 from J, leaving 10 bases between them. Germline CDR1 reads SGHRS; CDR2 reads YFSETQ. CDR3 nucleotide sequence: TGCGCCAGCAGCTGGGGACACAGCTCCTACGAGCAGTACTTC. Its protein is CASSWGHSSYEQYF.

The rearrangement links TRBV4-1 to TRBJ2-7; D gene unclear. The CDR3 totals 15 residues. Trimming took 1 base from V and 3 from J, leaving 13 bases between them. Germline-derived CDR1 and CDR2 are MGHRA and YSYEKL. The CDR3 protein is CASSQVYDPYYEQYF. CDR3 nucleotide sequence: TGCGCCAGCAGCCAAGTCTACGATCCTTACTACGAGCAGTACTTC.

Note on this clone: Other DNA sequences in the same sample also yield this CDR3. The CDR3 nucleotides are TGTGCCAGCAGCTTGAGACTAGCGGGATCCTACGAGCAGTACTTC. This translates into CASSLRLAGSYEQYF. This chain joins TRBV27 and TRBJ2-7, with 11 bases identical to TRBD2. Per the germline V gene, CDR1 is MNHEY and CDR2 is SMNVEV (reference sequence). V trimming: 6 bases; J trimming: 1 base; junction bases outside the gene matches: 5. The CDR3 spans 15 residues.